This T cell receptor (beta chain) is from a study of blood T cell repertoires in COVID-19. The data were produced by immunoSEQ multiplex PCR, yet TCRdb's version contains in-frame clones alone and is incomplete. Here the sample spans around 77,000 clones, roughly 83% being singletons. The receptor comes from a man aged 30 to 39 with COVID-19, enrolled during active disease. The sequencing input was peripheral blood.

CDR3 region: CASSNGETQYF. In DNA form, the CDR3 reads TGTGCCAGCAGTAACGGTGAGACCCAGTACTTC. This chain joins TRBV6-6 and TRBJ2-5; no firm D call. Trimming pared 5 bases from V and 5 bases from J, leaving 6 bases between. CDR1 and CDR2 (germline): MNHNY, SVGAGI (reference sequence). The CDR3 has 11 residues.